Listed below are T cell receptor beta chains from one sample, sequenced in a study of blood T cell repertoires in COVID-19. The table came from immunoSEQ multiplex PCR; TCRdb's copy has only in-frame clones and leaves some out. The sample consists of about 98,000 clones, nearly 90% of them appearing once. The source material was peripheral blood. Receptors originate from a man in his 70s with acute or convalescent COVID-19. Both conserved end residues are part of each CDR3. Fields, in order: J gene, clone size, V gene, D gene, CDR3 DNA, CDR3 protein. The D gene is left open where the match is weak. Rows give clone size only sometimes, using once, few, many, or a class for an expanded clone.

>TRBJ1-1|few|TRBV7-2|.
TGTGCCAGCAGCTTAGGTGGGGGGGGCACTGAAGCTTTCTTT
CASSLGGGGTEAFF
>TRBJ1-4|once|TRBV5-4|.
TGTGCCAGCAGCTTGGGAGGCCTAGGGGGTCTTGATGAAAAACTGTTTTTT
CASSLGGLGGLDEKLFF
>TRBJ1-1|.|TRBV28|TRBD1
TGTGCCAGCACGACAGGGAGGACAGGAGCTTTCTTT
CASTTGRTGAFF
>TRBJ2-2|few|TRBV5-4|.
TGTGCCAGCTCTACGAGTCGCGCCGGGGAGCTGTTTTTT
CASSTSRAGELFF
>TRBJ1-6|.|TRBV5-1|.
TGCGCCAGCAGTAGGGACACCGGCTCTTATAATTCACCCCTCCACTTT
CASSRDTGSYNSPLHF
>TRBJ2-5|.|TRBV6-1|.
TGTGCCAGCAGTGAAGGACAGGGAGGTCAGACCCAGTACTTC
CASSEGQGGQTQYF
>TRBJ1-5|.|TRBV2|.
TGTGCCAGCAGTGAGTTTGAGGGTTTGCAGCCCCAGCATTTT
CASSEFEGLQPQHF
>TRBJ1-2|.|TRBV2|TRBD1
TGTGCCAGCAGTGGACAGGGTGATGGCTACACCTTC
CASSGQGDGYTF
>TRBJ2-1|.|TRBV29-1|TRBD2
TGCAGCGGGGGACTAGCGGGAGATGAGCAGTTCTTC
CSGGLAGDEQFF
>TRBJ1-1|.|TRBV11-2|.
TGTGCCAGCAGCCCCCTGAGGGAGGTGAACACTGAAGCTTTCTTT
CASSPLREVNTEAFF
>TRBJ2-7|once|TRBV12-3/TRBV12-4|.
TGTGCCAGCAGTCTATCAACCTACGAGCAGTACTTC
CASSLSTYEQYF
>TRBJ1-3|.|TRBV6-4|.
TGTGCCAGCAGTCTGACAGAGGTAGGAAACACCATATATTTT
CASSLTEVGNTIYF
>TRBJ2-1|.|TRBV7-7|.
TGTGCCAGCAGCTTTCGTGTGTCAAGCGAGCAGTTCTTC
CASSFRVSSEQFF
>TRBJ1-5|.|TRBV19|.
TGTGCCAGTAGTATTAAGGGGAATAGCAATCAGCCCCAGCATTTT
CASSIKGNSNQPQHF
>TRBJ1-2|.|TRBV15|TRBD1
TGTGCCACCAGCAGCCGGGACAGGGACTATGGCTACACCTTC
CATSSRDRDYGYTF
>TRBJ1-5|.|TRBV5-6|.
TGTGCCAGCAGTTCTAGAGATTCCAATCAGCCCCAGCATTTT
CASSSRDSNQPQHF
>TRBJ1-2|few|TRBV29-1|TRBD1
TGCAGCGTGACAGGGGGAAGTCCTTCTGGCTACACCTTC
CSVTGGSPSGYTF
>TRBJ2-3|.|TRBV28|.
TGTGCCAGCAGTCCCCGAGATACGCAGTATTTT
CASSPRDTQYF
>TRBJ1-2|.|TRBV6-5|TRBD1
TGTGCCAGCACCCGGGAAAGGGACAGCTATGGCTACACCTTC
CASTRERDSYGYTF
>TRBJ1-4|.|TRBV30|.
TGTGCCTGGAGTCCCGAGGCCGTCACTAATGAAAAACTGTTTTTT
CAWSPEAVTNEKLFF
>TRBJ2-1|.|TRBV10-1|.
TGCGCCAGCAGTGAGATCCCCTCCGGGGAGCAGTTCTTC
CASSEIPSGEQFF
>TRBJ2-7|.|TRBV29-1|TRBD1
TGCAGCGTGGGACAGGGGTTCTACGAGCAGTACTTC
CSVGQGFYEQYF
>TRBJ1-1|.|TRBV5-4|TRBD1
TGTGCCAGCAGCTTGGAGGGGGCAGGCAGGGCTTTCTTT
CASSLEGAGRAFF
>TRBJ1-6|.|TRBV9|TRBD1
TGTGCCAGCAGTGCCGGGACAGGTCAGTCACCCCTCCACTTT
CASSAGTGQSPLHF
>TRBJ2-1|.|TRBV5-4|TRBD2
TGTGCCAGCAGCCCTAAGGGGACTAGGAGCAATGAGCAGTTCTTC
CASSPKGTRSNEQFF
>TRBJ1-4|.|TRBV28|.
TGTGCCAGCAATAGGGGGGGCATTGAAAAACTGTTTTTT
CASNRGGIEKLFF
>TRBJ2-2|.|TRBV5-1|.
TGCGCCAGCAGGCGGGGTAGCGCGACACCCGGGGAGCTGTTTTTT
CASRRGSATPGELFF
>TRBJ1-2|few|TRBV5-4|TRBD1
TGTGCCAGCAGCTTGCCGGGACAGCACTATGGCTACACCTTC
CASSLPGQHYGYTF
>TRBJ1-2|.|TRBV5-5|.
TGTGCCAGCAGCTTGGGAGGGAACAGAAACTATGGCTACACCTTC
CASSLGGNRNYGYTF
>TRBJ1-5|.|TRBV5-1|.
TGCGCCAGCAGCTTCCCACTCATTGATAGCAATCAGCCCCAGCATTTT
CASSFPLIDSNQPQHF
>TRBJ1-1|.|TRBV5-1|.
TGCGCCAGCAGCTACCAAGGGCAGGGAACTGAAGCTTTCTTT
CASSYQGQGTEAFF
>TRBJ1-1|.|TRBV6-5|TRBD1
TGTGCCAGCAGAGTCGGACAGGGGGCTGAAGCTTTCTTT
CASRVGQGAEAFF
>TRBJ1-2|.|TRBV2|TRBD1
TGTGCCAGCAGTAAGGACAGGGGGCAAGGCTACACCTTC
CASSKDRGQGYTF
>TRBJ2-5|.|TRBV6-1|.
TGTGCCAGCAGTGAAAAATCCGGCGGGACCCAGTACTTC
CASSEKSGGTQYF
>TRBJ2-5|.|TRBV28|TRBD2
TGTGCCAGCAGTTTCCCCGTAGCGGGGGGCCAAGAGACCCAGTACTTC
CASSFPVAGGQETQYF
>TRBJ2-3|.|TRBV24-1|.
TGTGCCACCAGTCCGGGACACAAACACACAGATACGCAGTATTTT
CATSPGHKHTDTQYF
>TRBJ1-6|once|TRBV6-4|TRBD1
TGTGCCAGCAGTGAATTGACGGACAGGTATAATTCACCCCTCCACTTT
CASSELTDRYNSPLHF
>TRBJ2-2|once|TRBV2|.
TGTGCCAGCAGTGAATATTTACAGGGAGGGACCGGGGAGCTGTTTTTT
CASSEYLQGGTGELFF
>TRBJ1-5|.|TRBV6-1|.
TGTGCCAGCAGTGAAAGAGGGAGGGGCAATCAGCCCCAGCATTTT
CASSERGRGNQPQHF
>TRBJ1-4|.|TRBV7-4|TRBD1
TGTGCCAGCATTTGTTATAAGAAAGACAGGGGGCGGACAACTAATGAAAAACTGTTTTTT
CASICYKKDRGRTTNEKLFF
>TRBJ1-3|once|TRBV6-5|TRBD1
TGTGCCAGCATTTCGACAGGGGCTGGAAACACCATATATTTT
CASISTGAGNTIYF